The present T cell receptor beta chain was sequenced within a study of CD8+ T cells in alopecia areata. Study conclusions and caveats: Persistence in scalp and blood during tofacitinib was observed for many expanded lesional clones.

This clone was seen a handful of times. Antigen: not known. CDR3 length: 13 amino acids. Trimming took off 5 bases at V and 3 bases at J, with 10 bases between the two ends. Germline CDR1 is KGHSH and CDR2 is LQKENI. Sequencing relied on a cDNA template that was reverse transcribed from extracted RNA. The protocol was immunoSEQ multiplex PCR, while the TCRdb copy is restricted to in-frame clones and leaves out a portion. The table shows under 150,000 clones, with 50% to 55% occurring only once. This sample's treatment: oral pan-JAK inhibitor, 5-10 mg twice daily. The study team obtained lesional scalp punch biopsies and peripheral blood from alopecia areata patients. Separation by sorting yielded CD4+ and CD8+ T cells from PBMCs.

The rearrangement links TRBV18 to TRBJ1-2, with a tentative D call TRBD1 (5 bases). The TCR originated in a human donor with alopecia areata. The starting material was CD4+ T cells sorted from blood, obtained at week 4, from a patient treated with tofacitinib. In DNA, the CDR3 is TGTGCCAGCTCATTCAGGGCCGACTATGGCTACACCTTC. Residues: CASSFRADYGYTF.